The T cell receptor (beta chain) described here comes from a study of blood T cells in healthy people across ages. The ends were cut back, 4 bases at V and 6 bases at J, with 6 bases in the middle. Germline-derived CDR1 and CDR2 are SQVTM and ANQGSEA. The length of the CDR3 is 10 residues. Primed by a sample-barcoded 5' primer and a J-beta primer mix, a second PCR proceeded for about 6 to 11 cycles. TCRdb re-analysed the 5' RACE reads in MiXCR, keeping a single row per CDR3 protein. The sample shows about 1,800,000 distinct CDR3 sequences, roughly 28% of them seen only once. The sample providers were healthy Caucasian people from Russia, aged about 6 to 90.

The chain couples TRBV29-1 to TRBJ1-2, with no clear D. This TCR came from a woman in her twenties or thirties in good health. The specimen sequenced was blood. The CDR3, as DNA: TGCAGCGTTGGGGTGAATGGCTACACCTTC. Amino acid sequence: CSVGVNGYTF.